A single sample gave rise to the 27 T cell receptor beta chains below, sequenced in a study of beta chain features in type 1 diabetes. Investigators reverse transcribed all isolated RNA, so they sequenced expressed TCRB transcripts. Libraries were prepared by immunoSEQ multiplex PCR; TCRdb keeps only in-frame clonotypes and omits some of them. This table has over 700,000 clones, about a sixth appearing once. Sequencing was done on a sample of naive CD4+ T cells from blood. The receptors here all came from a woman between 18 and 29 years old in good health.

DNA of the CDR3: TGTGCCAGCAGCTTAGCGGGTGGGGGAGGTGGCACTGAAGCTTTCTTT. Translation: CASSLAGGGGGTEAFF. The chain has TRBV7-9 and TRBJ1-1; a weak D match, TRBD1 (5 bases). CDR3 size: 16 residues. V was clipped by 0 bases and J by 4 bases, with 15 bases between them. Per the germline V gene, CDR1 is SEHNR and CDR2 is FQNEAQ (reference sequence).

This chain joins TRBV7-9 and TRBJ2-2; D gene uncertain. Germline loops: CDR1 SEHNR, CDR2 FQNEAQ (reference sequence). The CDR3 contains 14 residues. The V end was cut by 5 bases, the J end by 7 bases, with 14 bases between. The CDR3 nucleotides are TGTGCCAGCAGCAAAGGGTGGTCGGACGGGGAGCTGTTTTTT. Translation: CASSKGWSDGELFF.

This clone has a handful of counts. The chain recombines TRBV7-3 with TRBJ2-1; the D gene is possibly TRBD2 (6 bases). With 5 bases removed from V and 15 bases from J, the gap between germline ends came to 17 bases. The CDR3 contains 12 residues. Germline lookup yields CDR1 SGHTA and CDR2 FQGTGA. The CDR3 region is CASSPGSGVLFF. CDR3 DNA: TGTGCCAGCAGCCCGGGTTCGGGAGTATTGTTCTTC.

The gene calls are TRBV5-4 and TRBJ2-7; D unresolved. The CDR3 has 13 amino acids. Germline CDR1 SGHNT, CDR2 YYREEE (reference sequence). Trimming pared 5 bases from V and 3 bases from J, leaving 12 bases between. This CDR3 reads CASRAPDDYEQYF. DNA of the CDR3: TGTGCCAGCAGGGCTCCGGATGACTACGAGCAGTACTTC.

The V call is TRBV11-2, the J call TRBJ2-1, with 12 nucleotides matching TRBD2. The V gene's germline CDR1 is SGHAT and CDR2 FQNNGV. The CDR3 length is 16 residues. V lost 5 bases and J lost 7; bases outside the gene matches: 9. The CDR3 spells CASSGGLAGFGNEQFF. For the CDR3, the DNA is TGTGCCAGCAGCGGAGGACTAGCGGGATTCGGGAATGAGCAGTTCTTC.

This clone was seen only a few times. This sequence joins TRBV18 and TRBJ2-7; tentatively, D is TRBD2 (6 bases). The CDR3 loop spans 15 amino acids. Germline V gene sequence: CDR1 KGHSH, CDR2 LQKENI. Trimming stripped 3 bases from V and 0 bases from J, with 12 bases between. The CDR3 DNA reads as TGTGCCAGCTCACCGGCCGGGAGCCTCTCCTACGAGCAGTACTTC. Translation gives CASSPAGSLSYEQYF.

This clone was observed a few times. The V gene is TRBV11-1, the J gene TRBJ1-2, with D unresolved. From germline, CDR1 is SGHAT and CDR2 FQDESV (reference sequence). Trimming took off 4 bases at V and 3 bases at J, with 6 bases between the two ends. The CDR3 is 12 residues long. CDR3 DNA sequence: TGTGCCAGCAGCTCCGCTTACTATGGCTACACCTTC. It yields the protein CASSSAYYGYTF.

The CDR3 coding sequence is TGTGCCAGCAGCTTAGCCGGCGCGGGAGGGCCAGCCGAGCAGTACTTC. Protein product: CASSLAGAGGPAEQYF. The chain carries TRBV7-2 and TRBJ2-7; 9 bases map to TRBD2. CDR1 SGHTA and CDR2 FQGNSA come from the germline V gene. V lost 0 bases to trimming and J lost 6 bases; unmatched junction nucleotides: 9. The CDR3 consists of 16 residues.

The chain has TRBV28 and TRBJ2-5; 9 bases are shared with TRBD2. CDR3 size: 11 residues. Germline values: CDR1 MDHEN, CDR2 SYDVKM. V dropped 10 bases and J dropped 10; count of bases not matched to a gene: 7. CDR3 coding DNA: TGTGCCACCCGGACTAGCGTCCTCCAGTACTTC. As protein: CATRTSVLQYF.

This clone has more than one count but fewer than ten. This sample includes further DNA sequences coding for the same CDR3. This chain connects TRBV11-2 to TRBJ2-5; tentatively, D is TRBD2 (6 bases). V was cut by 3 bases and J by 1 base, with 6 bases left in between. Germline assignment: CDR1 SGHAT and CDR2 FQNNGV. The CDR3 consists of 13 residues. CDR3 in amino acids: CASSLGGQETQYF. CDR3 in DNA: TGTGCCAGCAGCTTGGGGGGCCAAGAGACCCAGTACTTC.

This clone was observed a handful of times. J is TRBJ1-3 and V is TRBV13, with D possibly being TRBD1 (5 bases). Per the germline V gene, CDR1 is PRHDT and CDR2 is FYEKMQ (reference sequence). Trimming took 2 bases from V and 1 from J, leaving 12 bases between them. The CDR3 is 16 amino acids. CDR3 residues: CASSLQGRVSGNTIYF. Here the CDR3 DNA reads TGTGCCAGCAGCTTACAGGGTAGAGTGTCTGGAAACACCATATATTTT.

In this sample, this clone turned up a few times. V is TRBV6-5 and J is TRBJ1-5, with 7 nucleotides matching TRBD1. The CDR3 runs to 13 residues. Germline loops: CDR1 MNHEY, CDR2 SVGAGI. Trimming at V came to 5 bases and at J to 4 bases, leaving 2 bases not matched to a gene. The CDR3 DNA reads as TGTGCCAGCAGTCCGACAGGGAATCAGCCCCAGCATTTT. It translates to CASSPTGNQPQHF.

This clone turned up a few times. CDR3 nucleotides: TGTGCCAGCAGAACCGCCGGGGCGTACAATGAGCAGTTCTTC. Residues: CASRTAGAYNEQFF. The chain recombines TRBV7-2 with TRBJ2-1; possibly TRBD1 or TRBD2 for D (5 bases each). The CDR3 has 14 amino acids. The V gene's germline CDR1 is SGHTA and CDR2 FQGNSA. V lost 6 bases to trimming and J lost 4 bases, with 13 bases between them. Using reference TRBV7-2 and TRBJ2-1 for the parts outside the CDR3, the full variable domain is GAGVSQSPSNKVTEKGKDVELRCDPISGHTALYWYRQSLGQGLEFLIYFQGNSAPDKSGLPSDRFSAERTGGSVSTLTIQRTQQEDSAVYLCASRTAGAYNEQFFGPGTRLTVL.

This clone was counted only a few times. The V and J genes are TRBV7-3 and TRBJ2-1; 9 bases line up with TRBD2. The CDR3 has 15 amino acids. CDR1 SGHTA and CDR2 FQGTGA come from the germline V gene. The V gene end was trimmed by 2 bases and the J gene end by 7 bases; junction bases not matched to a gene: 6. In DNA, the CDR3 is TGTGCCAGCAGCTTAGGTAGCGGGGGCTCGAATGAGCAGTTCTTC. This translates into CASSLGSGGSNEQFF.

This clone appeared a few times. CDR3 sequence: CATGGVYNEQFF. The DNA for the CDR3 is TGTGCCACGGGGGGGGTCTACAATGAGCAGTTCTTC. This rearrangement joins TRBV28 to TRBJ2-1, with 8 bases that match TRBD2. The J segment lost 3 bases and the V segment lost 10 bases, leaving 2 bases of the junction unmatched. Germline assignment: CDR1 MDHEN and CDR2 SYDVKM. The CDR3 is made up of 12 amino acids.

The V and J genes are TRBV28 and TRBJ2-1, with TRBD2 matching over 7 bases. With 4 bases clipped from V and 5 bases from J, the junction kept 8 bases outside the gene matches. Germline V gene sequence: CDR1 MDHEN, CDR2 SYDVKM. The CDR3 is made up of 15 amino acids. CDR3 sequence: CASSSSGASHNEQFF. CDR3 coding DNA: TGTGCCAGCAGTTCCAGCGGGGCCAGCCACAATGAGCAGTTCTTC.

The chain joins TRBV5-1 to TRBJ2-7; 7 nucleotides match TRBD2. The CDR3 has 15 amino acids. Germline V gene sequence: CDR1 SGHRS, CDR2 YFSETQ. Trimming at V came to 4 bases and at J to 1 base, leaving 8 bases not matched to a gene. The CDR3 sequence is CASSPHPSGSYEQYF. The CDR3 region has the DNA TGCGCCAGCAGCCCCCATCCTAGCGGATCCTACGAGCAGTACTTC.

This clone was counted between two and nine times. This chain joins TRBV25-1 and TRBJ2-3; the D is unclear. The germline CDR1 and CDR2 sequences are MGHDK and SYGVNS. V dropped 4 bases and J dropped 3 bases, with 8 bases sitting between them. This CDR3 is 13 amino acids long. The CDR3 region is CASSGRRTDTQYF. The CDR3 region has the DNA TGTGCCAGCAGTGGGCGCCGAACAGATACGCAGTATTTT.

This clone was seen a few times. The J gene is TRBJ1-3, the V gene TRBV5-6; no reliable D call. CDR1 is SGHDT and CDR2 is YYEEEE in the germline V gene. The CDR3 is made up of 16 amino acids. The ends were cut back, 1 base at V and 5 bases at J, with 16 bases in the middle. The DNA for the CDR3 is TGTGCCAGCAGCTTGCGGAGGGCAGCCAACAGAAACACCATATATTTT. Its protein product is CASSLRRAANRNTIYF.

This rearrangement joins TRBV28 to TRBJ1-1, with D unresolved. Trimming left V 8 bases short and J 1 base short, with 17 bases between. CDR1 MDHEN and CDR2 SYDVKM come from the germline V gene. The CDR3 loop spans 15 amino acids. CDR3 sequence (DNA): TGTGCCAGCCCCCCCACTGGGCAGCCGAACACTGAAGCTTTCTTT. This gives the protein CASPPTGQPNTEAFF.

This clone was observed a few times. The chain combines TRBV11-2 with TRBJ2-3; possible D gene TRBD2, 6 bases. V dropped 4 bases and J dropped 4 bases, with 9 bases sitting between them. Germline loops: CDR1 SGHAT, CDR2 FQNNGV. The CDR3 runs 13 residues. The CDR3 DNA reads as TGTGCCAGCAGCTCGGACTACTCAGATACGCAGTATTTT. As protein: CASSSDYSDTQYF.

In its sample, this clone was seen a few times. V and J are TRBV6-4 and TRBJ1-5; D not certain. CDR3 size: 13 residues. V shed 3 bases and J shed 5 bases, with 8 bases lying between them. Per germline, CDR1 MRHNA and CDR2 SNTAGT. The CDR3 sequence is CASSEYRDQPQHF. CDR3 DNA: TGTGCCAGCAGTGAGTACAGAGATCAGCCCCAGCATTTT.

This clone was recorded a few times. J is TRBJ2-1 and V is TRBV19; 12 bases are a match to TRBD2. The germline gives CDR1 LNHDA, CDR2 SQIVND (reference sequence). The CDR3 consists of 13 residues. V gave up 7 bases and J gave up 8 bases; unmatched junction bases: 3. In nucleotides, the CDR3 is TGTGCCAGTATGACTAGCGGGAGTGATGAGCAGTTCTTC. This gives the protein CASMTSGSDEQFF. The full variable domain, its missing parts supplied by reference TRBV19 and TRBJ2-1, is DGGITQSPKYLFRKEGQNVTLSCEQNLNHDAMYWYRQDPGQGLRLIYYSQIVNDFQKGDIAEGYSVSREKKESFPLTVTSAQKNPTAFYLCASMTSGSDEQFFGPGTRLTVL.

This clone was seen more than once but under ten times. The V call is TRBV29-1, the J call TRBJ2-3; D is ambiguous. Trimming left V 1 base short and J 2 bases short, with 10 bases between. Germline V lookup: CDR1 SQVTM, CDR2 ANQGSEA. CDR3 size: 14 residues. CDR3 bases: TGCAGCGTTGAAGCCGGACGGACCACAGATACGCAGTATTTT. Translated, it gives CSVEAGRTTDTQYF.

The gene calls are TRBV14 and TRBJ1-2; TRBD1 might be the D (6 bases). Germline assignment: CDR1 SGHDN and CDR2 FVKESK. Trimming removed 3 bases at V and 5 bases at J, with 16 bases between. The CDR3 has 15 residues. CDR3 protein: CASSQLTGPVYGYTF. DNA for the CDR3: TGTGCCAGCAGCCAGCTGACAGGCCCGGTATATGGCTACACCTTC.

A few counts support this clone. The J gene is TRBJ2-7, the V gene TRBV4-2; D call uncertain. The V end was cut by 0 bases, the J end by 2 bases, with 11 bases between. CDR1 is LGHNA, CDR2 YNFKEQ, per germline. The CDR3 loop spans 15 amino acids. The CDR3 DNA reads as TGTGCCAGCAGCCAAGATTTTGACCCAACCTACGAGCAGTACTTC. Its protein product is CASSQDFDPTYEQYF.

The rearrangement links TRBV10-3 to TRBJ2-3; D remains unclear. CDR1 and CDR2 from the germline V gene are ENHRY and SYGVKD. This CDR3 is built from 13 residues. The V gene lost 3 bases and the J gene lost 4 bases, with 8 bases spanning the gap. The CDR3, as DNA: TGTGCCATCAGTGACACCCCCGCAGATACGCAGTATTTT. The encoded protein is CAISDTPADTQYF.